The 9 T cell receptor beta chains below all came from one sample that was sequenced in a study of blood T cell repertoires in COVID-19. Sequenced by immunoSEQ multiplex PCR; TCRdb stores in-frame clones only, minus some. The data contain 30,000 to 45,000 clones, about nine tenths of them seen just once; the ten biggest clones take up approximately 19%. The sample was peripheral blood. The receptors derive from a man aged 65-85 years with acute or convalescent COVID-19.

This chain connects TRBV5-4 to TRBJ2-5, with D perhaps TRBD2 (6 bases). CDR3 size: 14 residues. Germline assignment: CDR1 SGHNT and CDR2 YYREEE (reference sequence). V lost 2 bases and J lost 9, with 17 bases in between. The CDR3 is CASSLAGTQRPQYF. The DNA for the CDR3 is TGTGCCAGCAGCTTAGCCGGGACTCAGAGGCCCCAGTACTTC.

The genes are TRBV5-1 and TRBJ1-4; D is unresolved. Germline CDR1 reads SGHRS; CDR2 reads YFSETQ. Trimming cost V 4 bases and J 14 bases, with 21 bases left between them. The CDR3 totals 14 residues. CDR3 residues: CASSPAQEGGILFF. In DNA form, the CDR3 reads TGCGCCAGCAGCCCCGCCCAGGAAGGAGGGATTCTGTTTTTT.

V usage is TRBV6-5 and J usage is TRBJ2-7; 7 positions match TRBD1. The CDR3 runs to 15 residues. The J segment lost 2 bases and the V segment lost 6 bases, leaving 10 bases of the junction unmatched. The V gene's germline CDR1 is MNHEY and CDR2 SVGAGI. CDR3 in DNA: TGTGCCAGCAGAAGAACAGGGGCCGGACCCTACGAGCAGTACTTC. Amino acids: CASRRTGAGPYEQYF.

The gene calls are TRBV29-1 and TRBJ2-3; 11 positions match TRBD1. CDR3 length: 14 amino acids. Germline lookup yields CDR1 SQVTM and CDR2 ANQGSEA. With V trimmed by 6 bases and J by 2 bases, 4 bases remained unmatched. The CDR3 DNA follows: TGCAGCGTCCAGGACAGGGGGCCCACAGATACGCAGTATTTT. This sequence encodes CSVQDRGPTDTQYF.

The V call is TRBV9, the J call TRBJ2-4, with TRBD2 as a possible D gene (5 bases). The CDR3 spans 16 residues. V dropped 4 bases and J dropped 0 bases, with 14 bases sitting between them. Per germline, CDR1 SGDLS and CDR2 YYNGEE. The CDR3 loop is CASSPVRDGAKNIQYF. The CDR3 DNA sequence: TGTGCCAGCAGCCCAGTACGGGATGGAGCCAAAAACATTCAGTACTTC.

The chain links TRBV25-1 to TRBJ1-2; D remains unclear. V was shortened by 8 bases and J by 8 bases, with 12 bases between the two germline ends. The V gene's germline CDR1 is MGHDK and CDR2 SYGVNS. This CDR3 contains 11 residues. CDR3 DNA sequence: TGTGCCAGCGAGGAGAATGGCGGCTACACCTTC. This codes for CASEENGGYTF.

The V gene is TRBV27, the J gene TRBJ1-2, with D uncertain. The CDR3 contains 13 residues. The germline V gene has CDR1 MNHEY and CDR2 SMNVEV (reference sequence). The V end lost 9 bases, the J end lost 3 bases, and 14 bases lay between the germline ends. The CDR3 coding sequence is TGTGCCAGTAGCTCCGGGTTTGACTATGGCTACACCTTC. It yields the protein CASSSGFDYGYTF.

A single count supports this clone. This chain uses TRBV12-5 with TRBJ1-1; 8 positions agree with TRBD1. V trimming: 3 bases; J trimming: 4 bases; junction bases outside the gene matches: 13. CDR1 is LGHNT, CDR2 FRNRAP, per germline. The CDR3 loop spans 17 amino acids. The CDR3 is CASGFSLLQGGGTEAFF. CDR3 bases: TGTGCTAGTGGTTTTTCCCTTTTACAGGGGGGTGGCACTGAAGCTTTCTTT.

The chain is built from TRBV7-2 and TRBJ1-6; 7 nucleotides agree with TRBD1. There are 14 residues in the CDR3. Germline loops: CDR1 SGHTA, CDR2 FQGNSA. Losses at the gene ends were 6 bases for V and 8 bases for J; bases not matched to a gene: 7. CDR3 DNA: TGTGCCAGCAGTCGACCGGGACAGTATTCACCCCTCCACTTT. Protein: CASSRPGQYSPLHF.